The rows below give T cell receptor beta chains drawn from one sample of a study of Ad26.COV2.S vaccination and SARS-CoV-2 variants. The protocol was immunoSEQ multiplex PCR, while the TCRdb copy is restricted to in-frame clones and leaves out a portion. Among fewer than 500,000 clones listed, 90% were seen once. This specimen was peripheral blood, taken in a trial of Ad26.COV2.S vaccine versus placebo. All receptors come from a person aged 18-65 years who received the Ad26.COV2.S COVID-19 vaccine or a placebo. Both conserved end residues are part of each CDR3. Fields, in order: D gene, V gene, J gene, clone size, CDR3 DNA, CDR3 protein. D genes are given only for firm matches. Size tells how often a clone was seen (once, few, many) or the class of an expanded clone, and some rows leave it out.

>TRBD1|TRBV27|TRBJ2-1|once
TGTGCCAGCAGTTTTTTCGACAGGGGCGGCTACAATGAGCAGTTCTTC
CASSFFDRGGYNEQFF
>-|TRBV3-1/TRBV3-2|TRBJ2-5|few
TGTGCCAGCAGCCAAGAGCGGGGAGAGACCCAGTACTTC
CASSQERGETQYF
>-|TRBV5-1|TRBJ1-1|-
TGCGCCAGCAGCTTGGAATTCAGGGCAGGAATGAACACTGAAGCTTTCTTT
CASSLEFRAGMNTEAFF
>-|TRBV6-2/TRBV6-3|TRBJ1-2|-
TGTGCCAGCAGTTACGCGGCAGCTAACTATGGCTACACCTTC
CASSYAAANYGYTF
>TRBD2|TRBV7-8|TRBJ2-7|-
TGTGCCAGCAGCTTTAGCGGGGGGGACGACGAGCAGTACTTC
CASSFSGGDDEQYF
>-|TRBV19|TRBJ2-7|-
TGTGCCAGTAGTATAGGTAGTGGCATTTCCTACGAGCAGTACTTC
CASSIGSGISYEQYF
>TRBD2|TRBV3-1/TRBV3-2|TRBJ2-1|-
TGTGCCAGCAGCCATGCGACCGGACTAGTGCAGTTCTTC
CASSHATGLVQFF
>-|TRBV6-5|TRBJ2-7|once
TGTGCCAGCAGTTACTCGGCTCCAAGGAGGTACGAGCAGTACTTC
CASSYSAPRRYEQYF
>TRBD2|TRBV10-3|TRBJ2-1|few
TGTGCCATCAGTTTCTCGGGACTAGCGGGCCCTTACAATGAGCAGTTCTTC
CAISFSGLAGPYNEQFF
>-|TRBV7-2|TRBJ2-7|-
TGTGCCAGCAGCTCCGGGTGGCGATACGAGCAGTACTTC
CASSSGWRYEQYF
>-|TRBV11-2|TRBJ2-7|-
TGTGCCAGCAGCTTAGCCCTGATAGGGGACTACGAGCAGTACTTC
CASSLALIGDYEQYF
>-|TRBV30|TRBJ1-1|-
TGTGCCTGGAGTTTACAGGTCACTGAAGCTTTCTTT
CAWSLQVTEAFF
>TRBD1|TRBV29-1|TRBJ1-4|once
TGCAGCGTATCGACAGGGGGCACAACTAATGAAAAACTGTTTTTT
CSVSTGGTTNEKLFF
>TRBD1|TRBV28|TRBJ1-1|-
TGTGCCAGCAGTAGACAGGGTAGTGCTGAAGCTTTCTTT
CASSRQGSAEAFF
>TRBD1|TRBV7-9|TRBJ2-7|-
TGTGCCAGCAGCTTAGGTGACAGGGGGCACTACGAGCAGTACTTC
CASSLGDRGHYEQYF
>TRBD1|TRBV24-1|TRBJ2-1|-
TGTGCCACCATGGACAGGGGGAGCTCCTACAATGAGCAGTTCTTC
CATMDRGSSYNEQFF
>-|TRBV7-9|TRBJ1-4|-
TGTGCCAGCAGCCCCTGGGGCGCGGGTAATGAAAAACTGTTTTTT
CASSPWGAGNEKLFF
>-|TRBV5-1|TRBJ1-1|once
TGCGCCAGCAGCCGGCCGGGCAGGCTGAACACTGAAGCTTTCTTT
CASSRPGRLNTEAFF
>-|TRBV4-1|TRBJ1-3|once
TGCGCCAGCCGCCCCCAGGGGTCCTCTGGAAACACCATATATTTT
CASRPQGSSGNTIYF
>-|TRBV15|TRBJ2-1|-
TGTGCCACCAGCAGAGATAAAGGAAACAATGAGCAGTTCTTC
CATSRDKGNNEQFF
>TRBD1|TRBV5-8|TRBJ2-5|-
TGTGCCAGCAGCACCCCCGGGACAGCGGAAGAGACCCAGTACTTC
CASSTPGTAEETQYF
>TRBD2|TRBV11-3|TRBJ2-3|-
TGTGCCAGCAGCATAGGGACTAGCGGGAGGGCAGATACGCAGTATTTT
CASSIGTSGRADTQYF
>TRBD2|TRBV15|TRBJ2-7|-
TGTGCCACCAGCACACTAGCGGGACGGATTCCACAGTACTTC
CATSTLAGRIPQYF
>-|TRBV28|TRBJ2-5|-
TGTGCCAGCAGTTTATTTGGCGAAGAAGAGACCCAGTACTTC
CASSLFGEEETQYF
>TRBD1|TRBV11-2|TRBJ2-7|-
TGTGCCAGCAGCACACTAGGGACAGGCTCCTACGAGCAGTACTTC
CASSTLGTGSYEQYF
>-|TRBV7-9|TRBJ2-4|-
TGTGCCAGCAGCCCCGATTCGACACACTCCAGGAACATTCAGTACTTC
CASSPDSTHSRNIQYF
>-|TRBV19|TRBJ1-2|once
TGTGCCAGTAACCCGACACCTACCTCGCTTCTCGCCTTC
CASNPTPTSLLAF
>TRBD1|TRBV13|TRBJ2-7|-
TGTGCCAGCAGCTCCGGGACAGGTCAAGACGAGCAGTACTTC
CASSSGTGQDEQYF
>-|TRBV7-8|TRBJ2-7|-
TGTGCCAGCAGCTTAGCGGGGGTAGGCTCCTACGAGCAGTACTTC
CASSLAGVGSYEQYF
>TRBD2|TRBV7-9|TRBJ2-5|-
TGTGCCAGCAGCCCCGGGGGGGGCAGCCAAGAGACCCAGTACTTC
CASSPGGGSQETQYF
>TRBD1|TRBV3-1/TRBV3-2|TRBJ1-2|-
TGTGCCAGCAGCCATGCGGACAGGTCCGGCTATGGCTACACCTTC
CASSHADRSGYGYTF
>TRBD2|TRBV28|TRBJ2-2|once
TGTGCCAGCAAGGACAGGCTATGGACTAGCGGGGACACCGGGGAGCTGTTTTTT
CASKDRLWTSGDTGELFF
>TRBD1|TRBV27|TRBJ1-6|-
TGTGCCAGCAGTTTAAACAGGGGAGGATCACCCCTCCACTTT
CASSLNRGGSPLHF
>-|TRBV28|TRBJ2-1|-
TGTGCCAGCAGTTTACGAGGGGGAGCGGATGAGCAGTTCTTC
CASSLRGGADEQFF
>-|TRBV5-6|TRBJ2-7|-
TGTGCCAGCAGCTTTTCGGGGCCTGCCTACGAGCAGTACTTC
CASSFSGPAYEQYF
>-|TRBV27|TRBJ2-7|once
TGTGCCAGCAGTTTAGGGGCGGGGTCCTACGAGCAGTACTTC
CASSLGAGSYEQYF
>TRBD2|TRBV28|TRBJ2-1|-
TGTGCCGGCGGACTAGCGGGAGCGGGTGAGCAGTTCTTC
CAGGLAGAGEQFF
>-|TRBV6-5|TRBJ1-1|-
TGTGCCAGCAGCCTTTCTGGAGGGACTGAAGCTTTCTTT
CASSLSGGTEAFF
>TRBD2|TRBV4-3|TRBJ2-1|-
TGCACCAGCAGCCAAGGACTAGCGGGAGGTAACAATGAGCAGTTCTTC
CTSSQGLAGGNNEQFF